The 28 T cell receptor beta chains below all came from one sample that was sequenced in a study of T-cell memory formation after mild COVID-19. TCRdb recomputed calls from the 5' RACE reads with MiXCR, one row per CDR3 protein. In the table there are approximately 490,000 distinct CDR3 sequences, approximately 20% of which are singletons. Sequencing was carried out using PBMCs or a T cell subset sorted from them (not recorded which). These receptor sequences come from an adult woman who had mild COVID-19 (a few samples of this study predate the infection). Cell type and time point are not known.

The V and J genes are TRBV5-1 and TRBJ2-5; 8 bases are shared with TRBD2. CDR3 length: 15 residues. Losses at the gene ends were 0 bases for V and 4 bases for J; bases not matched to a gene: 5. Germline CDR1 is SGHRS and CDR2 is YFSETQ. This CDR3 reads CASSLGSGASETQYF. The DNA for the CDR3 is TGCGCCAGCAGCTTGGGTAGCGGGGCGTCAGAGACCCAGTACTTC.

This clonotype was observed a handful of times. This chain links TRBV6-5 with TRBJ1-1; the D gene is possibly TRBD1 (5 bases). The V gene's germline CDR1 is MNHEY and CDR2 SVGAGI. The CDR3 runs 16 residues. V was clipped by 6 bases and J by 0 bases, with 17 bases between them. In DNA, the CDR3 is TGTGCCAGCAGCACAGCACGGGGCGAGGTGAACACTGAAGCTTTCTTT. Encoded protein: CASSTARGEVNTEAFF.

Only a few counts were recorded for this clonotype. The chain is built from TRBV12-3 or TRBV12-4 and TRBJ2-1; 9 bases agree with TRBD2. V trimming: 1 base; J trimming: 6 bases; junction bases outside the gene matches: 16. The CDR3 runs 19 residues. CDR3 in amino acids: CASSLVAGGPEHACNEQFF. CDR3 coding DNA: TGTGCCAGCAGTTTAGTCGCGGGGGGGCCTGAACACGCATGCAATGAGCAGTTCTTC.

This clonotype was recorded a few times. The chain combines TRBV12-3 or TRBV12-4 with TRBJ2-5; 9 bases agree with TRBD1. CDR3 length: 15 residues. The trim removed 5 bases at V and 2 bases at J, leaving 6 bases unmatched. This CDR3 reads CASSPDRGFQETQYF. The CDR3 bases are TGTGCCAGCAGTCCGGACAGGGGATTTCAAGAGACCCAGTACTTC.

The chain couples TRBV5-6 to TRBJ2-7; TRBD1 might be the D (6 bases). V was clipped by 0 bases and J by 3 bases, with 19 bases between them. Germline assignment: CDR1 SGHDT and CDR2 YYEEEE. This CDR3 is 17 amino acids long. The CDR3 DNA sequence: TGTGCCAGCAGCTTGGCTCAGGGGCCAACTTGGAGCTACGAGCAGTACTTC. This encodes CASSLAQGPTWSYEQYF.

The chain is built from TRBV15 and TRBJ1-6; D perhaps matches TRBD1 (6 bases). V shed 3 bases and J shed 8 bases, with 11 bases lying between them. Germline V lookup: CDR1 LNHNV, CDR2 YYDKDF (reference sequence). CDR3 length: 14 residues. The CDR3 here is CATSRAGDYSPLHF. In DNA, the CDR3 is TGTGCCACCAGCAGGGCAGGGGATTATTCACCCCTCCACTTT.

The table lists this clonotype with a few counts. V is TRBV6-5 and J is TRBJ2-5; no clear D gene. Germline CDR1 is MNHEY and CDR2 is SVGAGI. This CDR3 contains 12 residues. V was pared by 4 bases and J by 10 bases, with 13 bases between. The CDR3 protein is CASSSGPVFQYF. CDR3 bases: TGTGCCAGCAGTTCGGGCCCCGTTTTCCAGTACTTC.

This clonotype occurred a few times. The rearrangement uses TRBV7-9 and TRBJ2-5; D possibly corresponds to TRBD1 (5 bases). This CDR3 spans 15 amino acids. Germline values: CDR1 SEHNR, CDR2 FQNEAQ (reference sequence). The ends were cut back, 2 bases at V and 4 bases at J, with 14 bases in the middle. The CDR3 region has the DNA TGTGCCAGCAGCTTACCACAGGAATTTGGAGAGACCCAGTACTTC. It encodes CASSLPQEFGETQYF.

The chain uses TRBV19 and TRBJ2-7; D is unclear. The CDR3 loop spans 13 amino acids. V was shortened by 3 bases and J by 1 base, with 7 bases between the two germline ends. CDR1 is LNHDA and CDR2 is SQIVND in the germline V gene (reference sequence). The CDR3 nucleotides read TGTGCCAGTAGTATGGGAACTTCCTACGAGCAGTACTTC. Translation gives CASSMGTSYEQYF. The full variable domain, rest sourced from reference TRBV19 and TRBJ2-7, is DGGITQSPKYLFRKEGQNVTLSCEQNLNHDAMYWYRQDPGQGLRLIYYSQIVNDFQKGDIAEGYSVSREKKESFPLTVTSAQKNPTAFYLCASSMGTSYEQYFGPGTRLTVT.

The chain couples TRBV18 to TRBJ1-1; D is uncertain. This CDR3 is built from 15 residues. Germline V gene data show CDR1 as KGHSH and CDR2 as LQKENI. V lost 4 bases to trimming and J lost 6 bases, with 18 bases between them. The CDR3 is CASSRNSGLESEAFF. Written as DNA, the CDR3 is TGTGCCAGCTCACGTAATTCCGGGTTAGAGTCTGAAGCTTTCTTT. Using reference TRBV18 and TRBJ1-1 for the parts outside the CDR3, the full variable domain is NAGVMQNPRHLVRRRGQEARLRCSPMKGHSHVYWYRQLPEEGLKFMVYLQKENIIDESGMPKERFSAEFPKEGPSILRIQQVVRGDSAAYFCASSRNSGLESEAFFGQGTRLTVV.

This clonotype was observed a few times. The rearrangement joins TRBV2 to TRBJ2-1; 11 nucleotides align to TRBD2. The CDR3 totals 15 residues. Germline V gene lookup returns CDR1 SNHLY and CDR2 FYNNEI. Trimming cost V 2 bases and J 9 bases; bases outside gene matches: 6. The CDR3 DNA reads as TGTGCCAGCAGTGAAATAGCGGGAGGGCGGGGTGAGCAGTTCTTC. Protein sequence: CASSEIAGGRGEQFF.

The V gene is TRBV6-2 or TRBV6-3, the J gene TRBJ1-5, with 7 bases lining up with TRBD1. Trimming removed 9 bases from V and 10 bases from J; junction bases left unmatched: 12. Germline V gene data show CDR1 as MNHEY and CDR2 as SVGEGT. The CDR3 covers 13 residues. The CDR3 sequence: CASRDGQGEPQHF. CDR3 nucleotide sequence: TGTGCCAGTCGCGATGGGCAGGGGGAACCCCAGCATTTT.

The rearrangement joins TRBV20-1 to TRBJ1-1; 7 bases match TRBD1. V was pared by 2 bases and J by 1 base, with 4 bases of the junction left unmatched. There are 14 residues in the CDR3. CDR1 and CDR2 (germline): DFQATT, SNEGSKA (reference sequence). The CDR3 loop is CSARKTGWNTEAFF. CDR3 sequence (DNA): TGCAGTGCTAGAAAGACAGGGTGGAACACTGAAGCTTTCTTT.

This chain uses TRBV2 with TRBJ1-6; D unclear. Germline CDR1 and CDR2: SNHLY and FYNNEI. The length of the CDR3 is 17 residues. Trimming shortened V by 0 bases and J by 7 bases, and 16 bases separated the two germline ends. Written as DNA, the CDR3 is TGTGCCAGCAGTGAAGCCTCCAGGTCTCGAGAAAATTCACCCCTCCACTTT. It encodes CASSEASRSRENSPLHF. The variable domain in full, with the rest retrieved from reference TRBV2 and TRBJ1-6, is EPEVTQTPSHQVTQMGQEVILRCVPISNHLYFYWYRQILGQKVEFLVSFYNNEISEKSEIFDDQFSVERPDGSNFTLKIRSTKLEDSAMYFCASSEASRSRENSPLHFGNGTRLTVT.

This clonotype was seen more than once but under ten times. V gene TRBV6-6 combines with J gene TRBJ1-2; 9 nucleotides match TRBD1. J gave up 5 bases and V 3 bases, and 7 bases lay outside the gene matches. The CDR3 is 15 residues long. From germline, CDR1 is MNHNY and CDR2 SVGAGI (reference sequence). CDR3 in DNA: TGTGCCAGCAGTTATCCGACAGGGGGAGTGTATGGCTACACCTTC. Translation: CASSYPTGGVYGYTF.

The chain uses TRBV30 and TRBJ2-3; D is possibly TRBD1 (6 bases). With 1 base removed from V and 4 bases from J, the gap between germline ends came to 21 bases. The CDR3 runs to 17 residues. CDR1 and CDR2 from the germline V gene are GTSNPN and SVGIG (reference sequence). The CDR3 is CAWSEPHRAGTADTQYF. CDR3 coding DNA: TGTGCCTGGAGTGAACCCCACAGGGCCGGTACGGCAGATACGCAGTATTTT.

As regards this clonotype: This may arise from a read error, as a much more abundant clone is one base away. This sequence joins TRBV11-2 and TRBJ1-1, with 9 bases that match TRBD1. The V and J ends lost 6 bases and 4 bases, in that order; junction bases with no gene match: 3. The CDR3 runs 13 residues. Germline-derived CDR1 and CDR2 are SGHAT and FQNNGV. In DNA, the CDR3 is TGTGCCAGCAGAGACAGGGGGGGCACTGAAGCTTTCTTT. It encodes CASRDRGGTEAFF.

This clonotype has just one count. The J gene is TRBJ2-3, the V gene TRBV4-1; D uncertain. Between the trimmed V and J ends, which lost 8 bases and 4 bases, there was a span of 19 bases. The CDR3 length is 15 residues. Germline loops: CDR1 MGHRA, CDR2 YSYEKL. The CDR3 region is CASSPSPEVADTQYF. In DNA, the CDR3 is TGCGCCAGCTCCCCCAGTCCCGAAGTTGCAGATACGCAGTATTTT.

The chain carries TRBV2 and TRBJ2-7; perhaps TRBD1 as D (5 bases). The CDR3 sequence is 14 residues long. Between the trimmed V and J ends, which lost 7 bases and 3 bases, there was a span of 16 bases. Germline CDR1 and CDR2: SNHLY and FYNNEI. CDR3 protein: CASIQIRGSYEQYF. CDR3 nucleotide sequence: TGTGCCAGCATTCAAATAAGGGGTAGCTACGAGCAGTACTTC.

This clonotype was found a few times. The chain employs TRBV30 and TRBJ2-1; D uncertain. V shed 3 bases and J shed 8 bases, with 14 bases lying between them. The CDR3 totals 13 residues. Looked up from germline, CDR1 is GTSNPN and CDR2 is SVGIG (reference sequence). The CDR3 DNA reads TGTGCCTGGAGAATTCCGTTGAAGTATGAGCAGTTCTTC. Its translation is CAWRIPLKYEQFF.

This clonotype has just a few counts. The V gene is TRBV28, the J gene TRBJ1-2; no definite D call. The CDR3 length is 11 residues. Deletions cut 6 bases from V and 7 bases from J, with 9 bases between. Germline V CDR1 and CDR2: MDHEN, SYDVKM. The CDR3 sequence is CASREGLGYTF. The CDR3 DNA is TGTGCCAGCAGGGAAGGCCTTGGCTACACCTTC.

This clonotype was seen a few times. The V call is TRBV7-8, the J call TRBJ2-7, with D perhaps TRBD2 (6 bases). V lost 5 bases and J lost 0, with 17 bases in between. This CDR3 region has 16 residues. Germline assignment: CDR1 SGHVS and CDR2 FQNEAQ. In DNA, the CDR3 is TGTGCCAGCAGCCCCCTCGGCGGGGTGGGCTCCTACGAGCAGTACTTC. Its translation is CASSPLGGVGSYEQYF.

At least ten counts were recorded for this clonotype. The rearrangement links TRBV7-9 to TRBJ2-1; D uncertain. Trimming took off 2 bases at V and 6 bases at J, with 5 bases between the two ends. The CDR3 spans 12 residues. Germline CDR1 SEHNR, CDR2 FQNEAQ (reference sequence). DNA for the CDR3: TGTGCCAGCAGCTTATTCAGCAATGAGCAGTTCTTC. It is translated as CASSLFSNEQFF.

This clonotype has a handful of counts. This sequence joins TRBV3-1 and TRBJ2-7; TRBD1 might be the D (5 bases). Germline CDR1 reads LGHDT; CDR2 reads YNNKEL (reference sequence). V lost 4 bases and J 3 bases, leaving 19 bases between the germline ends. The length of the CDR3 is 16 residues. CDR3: CASSLTQGLGYYEQYF. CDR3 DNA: TGTGCCAGCAGCCTAACTCAGGGTCTCGGCTACTACGAGCAGTACTTC.

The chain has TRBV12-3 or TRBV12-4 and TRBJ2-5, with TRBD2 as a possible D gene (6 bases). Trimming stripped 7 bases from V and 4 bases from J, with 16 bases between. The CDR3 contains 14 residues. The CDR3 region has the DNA TGTGCCAGCATAAAGTCCGGGGGAGGAGAGACCCAGTACTTC. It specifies CASIKSGGGETQYF.

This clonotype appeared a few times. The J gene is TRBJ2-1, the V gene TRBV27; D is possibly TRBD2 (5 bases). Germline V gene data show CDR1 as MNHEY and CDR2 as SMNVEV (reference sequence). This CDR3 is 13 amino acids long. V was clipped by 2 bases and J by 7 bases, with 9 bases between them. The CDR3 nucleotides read TGTGCCAGCAGTTTAGTGTGGAGGAATGAGCAGTTCTTC. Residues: CASSLVWRNEQFF.

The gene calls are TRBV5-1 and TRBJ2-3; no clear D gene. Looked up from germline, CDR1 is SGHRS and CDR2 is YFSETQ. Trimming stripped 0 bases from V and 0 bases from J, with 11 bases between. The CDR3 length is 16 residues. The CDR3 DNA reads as TGCGCCAGCAGCTTGGGGGTGGGCCATAGCACAGATACGCAGTATTTT. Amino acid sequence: CASSLGVGHSTDTQYF.

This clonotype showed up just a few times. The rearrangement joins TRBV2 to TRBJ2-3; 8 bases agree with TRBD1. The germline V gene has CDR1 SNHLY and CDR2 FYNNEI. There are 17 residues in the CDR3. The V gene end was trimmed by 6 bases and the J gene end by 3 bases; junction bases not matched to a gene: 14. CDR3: CASRALRQGRGTDTQYF. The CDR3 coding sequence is TGTGCCAGCAGAGCCCTCAGACAGGGGCGGGGAACAGATACGCAGTATTTT.